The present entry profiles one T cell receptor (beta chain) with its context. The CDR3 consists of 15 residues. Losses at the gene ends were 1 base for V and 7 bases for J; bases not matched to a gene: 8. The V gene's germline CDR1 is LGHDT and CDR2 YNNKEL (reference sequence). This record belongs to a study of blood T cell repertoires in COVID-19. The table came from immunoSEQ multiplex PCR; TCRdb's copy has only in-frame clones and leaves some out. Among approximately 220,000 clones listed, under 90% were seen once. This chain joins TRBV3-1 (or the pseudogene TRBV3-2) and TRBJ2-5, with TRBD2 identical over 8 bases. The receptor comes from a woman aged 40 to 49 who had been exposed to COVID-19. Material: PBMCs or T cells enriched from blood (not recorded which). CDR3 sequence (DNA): TGTGCCAGCAGCCAAGGGGCTGCGGGGGGAGGGACCCAGTACTTC. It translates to CASSQGAAGGGTQYF.